These 21 T cell receptor beta chains were all obtained from the same sample, sequenced in a study of resident and recirculating memory T cells in vitiligo. Produced via immunoSEQ multiplex PCR; TCRdb's table is partial and in-frame only. The sample has 39,000 or so clones, around nine tenths seen once; the top ten hold over 3.5%. Sample: blood. These receptors were collected from a male donor with vitiligo.

The rearrangement uses TRBV2 and TRBJ1-1, with a tentative D call TRBD1 (6 bases). The CDR3 length is 14 residues. V was clipped by 7 bases and J by 1 base, with 13 bases between them. In germline, CDR1 is SNHLY, CDR2 FYNNEI. DNA for the CDR3: TGTGCCAGCAACACTGGACAGAGGAACACTGAAGCTTTCTTT. Its protein product is CASNTGQRNTEAFF.

The chain uses TRBV27 and TRBJ1-4; TRBD1 might be the D (5 bases). The CDR3 has 15 residues. Germline CDR1 is MNHEY and CDR2 is SMNVEV (reference sequence). Trimming shortened V by 1 base and J by 3 bases, and 9 bases separated the two germline ends. CDR3 protein: CASSLLGGPNEKLFF. DNA of the CDR3: TGTGCCAGCAGTTTATTGGGGGGACCTAATGAAAAACTGTTTTTT.

The V and J genes are TRBV7-8 and TRBJ2-1, with TRBD2 matching over 8 bases. After removal of 2 bases from V and 6 bases from J, the junction contained 3 bases not matched to a gene. The CDR3 totals 14 residues. The germline CDR1 and CDR2 sequences are SGHVS and FQNEAQ. The CDR3 nucleotides read TGTGCCAGCAGCTTATCGGGGACTAGCAATGAGCAGTTCTTC. Protein product: CASSLSGTSNEQFF. Using reference TRBV7-8 and TRBJ2-1 for the parts outside the CDR3, the full variable domain is GAGVSQSPRYKVAKRGQDVALRCDPISGHVSLFWYQQALGQGPEFLTYFQNEAQLDKSGLPSDRFFAERPEGSVSTLKIQRTQQEDSAVYLCASSLSGTSNEQFFGPGTRLTVL.

In nucleotides, the CDR3 is TGTGCCAGCTCATCAAAACCGATCGAATCAGGGTTTTCACCCCTCCACTTT. This gives the protein CASSSKPIESGFSPLHF. This chain joins TRBV18 and TRBJ1-6; a weak D match, TRBD1 (5 bases). CDR1 KGHSH and CDR2 LQKENI come from the germline V gene. V lost 5 bases and J lost 9, with 23 bases in between. The CDR3 totals 17 residues.

The chain links TRBV6-5 to TRBJ1-5, with a tentative D call TRBD1 (5 bases). Trimming removed 2 bases at V and 5 bases at J, with 10 bases between. Germline V gene data show CDR1 as MNHEY and CDR2 as SVGAGI. The CDR3 extends over 14 amino acids. CDR3 sequence (DNA): TGTGCCAGCAGTTACCCGGGGGTTGATCAGCCCCAGCATTTT. As protein: CASSYPGVDQPQHF.

The chain combines TRBV27 with TRBJ2-7; D not resolved. Germline V lookup: CDR1 MNHEY, CDR2 SMNVEV (reference sequence). V gave up 5 bases and J gave up 2 bases, with 19 bases separating them. The CDR3 is made up of 16 amino acids. CDR3 in amino acids: CASSPARHRSAYEQYF. CDR3 nucleotides: TGTGCCAGCAGTCCCGCCCGACACCGATCAGCCTACGAGCAGTACTTC.

This clone is a singleton in its sample. The chain employs TRBV10-3 and TRBJ2-7; 9 positions agree with TRBD2. In germline, CDR1 is ENHRY, CDR2 SYGVKD. J lost 7 bases, V lost 2 bases, and 6 bases had no gene match. CDR3 size: 14 residues. The CDR3 is CAISEIAGAGEQYF. CDR3 bases: TGTGCCATCAGTGAGATAGCGGGGGCCGGGGAGCAGTACTTC.

J is TRBJ2-7 and V is TRBV7-2; D is perhaps TRBD2 (6 bases). The V end lost 1 base, the J end lost 4 bases, and 8 bases lay between the germline ends. The CDR3 contains 13 residues. Germline assignment: CDR1 SGHTA and CDR2 FQGNSA. CDR3 in amino acids: CASSLGLGYEQYF. CDR3 bases: TGTGCCAGCAGCTTAGGACTAGGGTACGAGCAGTACTTC. Using reference TRBV7-2 and TRBJ2-7 for the parts outside the CDR3, the full variable domain is GAGVSQSPSNKVTEKGKDVELRCDPISGHTALYWYRQSLGQGLEFLIYFQGNSAPDKSGLPSDRFSAERTGGSVSTLTIQRTQQEDSAVYLCASSLGLGYEQYFGPGTRLTVT.

The chain joins TRBV6-5 to TRBJ2-5; D is unresolved. This CDR3 spans 14 amino acids. Deletions cut 7 bases from V and 2 bases from J, with 14 bases between. Looked up from germline, CDR1 is MNHEY and CDR2 is SVGAGI. The CDR3 nucleotides read TGTGCCAGCAACCCACGTGGAGATCAAGAGACCCAGTACTTC. Protein sequence: CASNPRGDQETQYF.

This chain connects TRBV7-8 to TRBJ2-7; 9 bases align to TRBD2. The V gene's germline CDR1 is SGHVS and CDR2 FQNEAQ. The V and J ends lost 1 base and 4 bases, in that order; junction bases with no gene match: 2. The CDR3 is 14 residues long. The CDR3 nucleotides read TGTGCCAGCAGCTTAGTTCTAGCGGGGTACGAGCAGTACTTC. Residues: CASSLVLAGYEQYF.

Note on this clone: Its ends do not fully match the called genes, so a read error is possible. The genes are TRBV7-7 and TRBJ2-2; 10 nucleotides line up with TRBD1. CDR3 length equals 14 residues. Germline V gives CDR1 SSHAT, CDR2 FNYEAQ (reference sequence). The CDR3 bases are TGTGCTAGCAGCGAGGGACAGGGGTACGGGGAGCTGTTTTTT. Translated, it gives CASSEGQGYGELFF.

The CDR3: CASSVNRDRGYTF. CDR3 DNA: TGTGCCAGCAGTGTAAACAGGGATCGTGGCTACACCTTC. The chain is built from TRBV6-1 and TRBJ1-2, with D possibly being TRBD1 (6 bases). V was cut by 4 bases and J by 7 bases, with 13 bases left in between. Germline V lookup: CDR1 MNHNS, CDR2 SASEGT. The CDR3 runs to 13 residues.

V usage is TRBV2 and J usage is TRBJ2-5, with D possibly TRBD1 on 6 matching bases. Germline V gives CDR1 SNHLY, CDR2 FYNNEI. The length of the CDR3 is 13 residues. Trimming pared 6 bases from V and 2 bases from J, leaving 10 bases between. The CDR3: CASRYRGQETQYF. The CDR3 DNA is TGTGCCAGCAGGTATAGGGGGCAAGAGACCCAGTACTTC.

CDR3 DNA: TGTGCCACCAGCAGATCAGCGGCTAACTATGGCTACACCTTC. It yields the protein CATSRSAANYGYTF. The V and J genes are TRBV15 and TRBJ1-2, with no clear D. Germline-derived CDR1 and CDR2 are LNHNV and YYDKDF (reference sequence). V was shortened by 2 bases and J by 0 bases, with 7 bases between the two germline ends. This CDR3 has 14 amino acids. Variable domain in full (rest from reference TRBV15 and TRBJ1-2): DAMVIQNPRYQVTQFGKPVTLSCSQTLNHNVMYWYQQKSSQAPKLLFHYYDKDFNNEADTPDNFQSRRPNTSFCFLDIRSPGLGDTAMYLCATSRSAANYGYTFGSGTRLTVV.

The chain combines TRBV29-1 with TRBJ1-1, with D possibly being TRBD1 (6 bases). The V and J ends lost 6 bases and 4 bases respectively, with 9 bases between them. CDR1 is SQVTM, CDR2 ANQGSEA, per germline. This CDR3 has 11 residues. The CDR3 loop reads CSVQGLTEAFF. In nucleotides, the CDR3 is TGCAGCGTCCAGGGGCTCACTGAAGCTTTCTTT.

With respect to this clone: The same CDR3 arises from other DNA sequences in this sample as well. The chain has TRBV9 and TRBJ2-1; D unresolved. The CDR3 length is 15 residues. Looked up from germline, CDR1 is SGDLS and CDR2 is YYNGEE. V gave up 0 bases and J gave up 0 bases, with 7 bases separating them. As DNA, the CDR3 is TGTGCCAGCAGCGTAGCTGGAGACTCCTACAATGAGCAGTTCTTC. The encoded protein is CASSVAGDSYNEQFF.

This rearrangement joins TRBV5-6 to TRBJ2-7; 8 positions agree with TRBD1. CDR1 is SGHDT and CDR2 is YYEEEE in the germline V gene. Unmatched junction bases numbered 3, after V lost 3 bases and J lost 4 bases. The CDR3 spans 13 residues. Here the CDR3 DNA reads TGTGCCAGCAGCTCAGGGGGCGCTTACGAGCAGTACTTC. This encodes CASSSGGAYEQYF. Full variable domain (rest looked up from reference TRBV5-6 and TRBJ2-7): DAGVTQSPTHLIKTRGQQVTLRCSPKSGHDTVSWYQQALGQGPQFIFQYYEEEERQRGNFPDRFSGHQFPNYSSELNVNALLLGDSALYLCASSSGGAYEQYFGPGTRLTVT.

This clone has only one observation. This rearrangement joins TRBV2 to TRBJ1-4, with a possible D match to TRBD1 (6 bases). V lost 4 bases and J 11 bases, leaving 26 bases between the germline ends. The CDR3 has 17 amino acids. Germline CDR1 SNHLY, CDR2 FYNNEI. In DNA, the CDR3 is TGTGCCAGCAGTGGGGTTTCACAGGGACCGATCCTATGGAAACTGTTTTTT. This translates into CASSGVSQGPILWKLFF.

The rearrangement uses TRBV9 and TRBJ2-5; 8 bases agree with TRBD2. V was pared by 0 bases and J by 5 bases, with 3 bases of the junction left unmatched. The CDR3 is 14 residues long. Germline assignment: CDR1 SGDLS and CDR2 YYNGEE. The CDR3 loop reads CASSVAGGDETQYF. CDR3 DNA sequence: TGTGCCAGCAGCGTAGCGGGGGGGGATGAGACCCAGTACTTC.

The chain couples TRBV10-3 to TRBJ2-7; 11 nucleotides line up with TRBD1. V was pared by 3 bases and J by 2 bases, with 6 bases of the junction left unmatched. This CDR3 has 16 amino acids. Germline V gene sequence: CDR1 ENHRY, CDR2 SYGVKD. Here the CDR3 reads CAISDPGQGATYEQYF. CDR3 nucleotide sequence: TGTGCCATCAGTGACCCCGGACAGGGGGCGACCTACGAGCAGTACTTC.

This clone appeared once. V and J are TRBV29-1 and TRBJ1-4; D is ambiguous. Germline values: CDR1 SQVTM, CDR2 ANQGSEA. Trimming removed 6 bases at V and 5 bases at J, with 19 bases between. The CDR3 runs 15 residues. The CDR3 protein is CSVVRRHRGNEKLFF. The DNA of the CDR3 is TGCAGCGTCGTACGCCGGCACAGAGGGAATGAAAAACTGTTTTTT.